This T cell receptor beta chain emerged from a study of T cells in Graves' hyperthyroidism and ophthalmopathy. Overall study results and limits: Blood shared most expanded thyroid clonotypes above 0.001.

For this clonotype: Its antigen is not known.

Graves' hyperthyroidism was deemed stable given no ophthalmopathy progression within 18 months. Newly diagnosed hyperthyroidism patients aged 18 to 65 years had disease lasting under 2 months. In making diagnoses, clinical symptoms, serum thyroxine and TRAb, thyroid ultrasound and orbital computed tomography were all used. The investigators amplified TCR beta CDR3 regions from RNA transcripts. Primed by the HTBI set, a first-round RT-PCR was run on the TCR CDR3. TCRdb fed the multiplex PCR reads into MiXCR, producing one record per CDR3 protein. The sample lists about 690,000 distinct CDR3 sequences, approximately 15% occurring once. Germline CDR1 reads MDHEN; CDR2 reads SYDVKM. V lost 5 bases and J lost 1; bases outside the gene matches: 5. This CDR3 is built from 15 residues.

The J gene is TRBJ2-3, the V gene TRBV28; the match to TRBD2 covers 8 bases. The TCR sequence derives from a man in his fifties or sixties with Graves' hyperthyroidism. The material sequenced was blood. CDR3 loop: CASSSSGTGTDTQYF. In DNA, the CDR3 is TGTGCCAGCAGTAGTAGCGGGACTGGCACAGATACGCAGTATTTT.